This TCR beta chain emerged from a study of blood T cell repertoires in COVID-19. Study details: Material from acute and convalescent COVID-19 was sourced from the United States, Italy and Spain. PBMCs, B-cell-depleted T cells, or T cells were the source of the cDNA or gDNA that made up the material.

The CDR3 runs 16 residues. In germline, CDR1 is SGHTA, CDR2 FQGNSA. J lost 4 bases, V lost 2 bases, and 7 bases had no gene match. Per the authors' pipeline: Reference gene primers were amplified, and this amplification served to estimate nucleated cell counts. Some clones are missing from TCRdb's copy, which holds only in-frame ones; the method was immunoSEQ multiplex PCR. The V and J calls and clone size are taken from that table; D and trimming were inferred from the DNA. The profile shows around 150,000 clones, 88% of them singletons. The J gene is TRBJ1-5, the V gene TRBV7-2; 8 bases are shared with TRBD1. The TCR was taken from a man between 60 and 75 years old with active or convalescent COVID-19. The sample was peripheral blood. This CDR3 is CASSLSGGAENQPQHF. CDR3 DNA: TGTGCCAGCAGCTTATCAGGGGGCGCGGAAAATCAGCCCCAGCATTTT. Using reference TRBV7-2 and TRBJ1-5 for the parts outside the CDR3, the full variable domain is GAGVSQSPSNKVTEKGKDVELRCDPISGHTALYWYRQSLGQGLEFLIYFQGNSAPDKSGLPSDRFSAERTGGSVSTLTIQRTQQEDSAVYLCASSLSGGAENQPQHFGDGTRLSIL.